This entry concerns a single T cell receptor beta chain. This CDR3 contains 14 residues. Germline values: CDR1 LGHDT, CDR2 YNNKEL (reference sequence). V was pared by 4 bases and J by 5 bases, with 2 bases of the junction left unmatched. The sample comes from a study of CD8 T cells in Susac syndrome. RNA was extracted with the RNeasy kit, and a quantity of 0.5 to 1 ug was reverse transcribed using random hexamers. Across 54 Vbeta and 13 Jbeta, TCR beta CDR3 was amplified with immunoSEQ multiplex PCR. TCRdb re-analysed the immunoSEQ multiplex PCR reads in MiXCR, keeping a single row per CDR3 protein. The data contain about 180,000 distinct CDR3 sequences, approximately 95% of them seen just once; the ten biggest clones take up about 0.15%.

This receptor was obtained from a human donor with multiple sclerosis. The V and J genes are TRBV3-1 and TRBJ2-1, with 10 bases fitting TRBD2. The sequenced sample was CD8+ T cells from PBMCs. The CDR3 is CASSLGTSDNEQFF. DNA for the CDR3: TGTGCCAGCAGCCTCGGGACTAGCGACAATGAGCAGTTCTTC.